This T cell receptor beta chain was recovered during a study of graft-versus-host responses after intestinal transplantation. Study context: Recipients had multivisceral, liver-intestinal, or isolated intestinal transplants. Each patient got anti-thymocyte globulin induction, then tacrolimus and steroids for around three years. Findings and limits, study-wide: Among circulating GvH clones, peak levels were associated with early post-transplant declines in HvG clones. Marrow from the recipient contained GvH clones, some of which had appeared first in ileum or blood.

The data were produced by immunoSEQ multiplex PCR, yet TCRdb's version contains in-frame clones alone and is incomplete. The data hold tens of thousands of clones, with approximately 96% observed a single time. Germline V gene lookup returns CDR1 KGHSH and CDR2 LQKENI. Trimming took off 1 base at V and 1 base at J, with 7 bases between the two ends. The CDR3 is 14 amino acids. About this clone itself: Its antigen is as yet unknown.

The J gene is TRBJ1-1, the V gene TRBV18; D not certain. The specimen comprised unstimulated CD8+ T cells sorted from spleen or lymph node cells, sampled before intestinal transplant. The TCR sequence derives from a human donor who received an intestinal transplant. The CDR3 DNA reads TGTGCCAGCTCACCACTAAAGGGGAACACTGAAGCTTTCTTT. This gives the protein CASSPLKGNTEAFF.